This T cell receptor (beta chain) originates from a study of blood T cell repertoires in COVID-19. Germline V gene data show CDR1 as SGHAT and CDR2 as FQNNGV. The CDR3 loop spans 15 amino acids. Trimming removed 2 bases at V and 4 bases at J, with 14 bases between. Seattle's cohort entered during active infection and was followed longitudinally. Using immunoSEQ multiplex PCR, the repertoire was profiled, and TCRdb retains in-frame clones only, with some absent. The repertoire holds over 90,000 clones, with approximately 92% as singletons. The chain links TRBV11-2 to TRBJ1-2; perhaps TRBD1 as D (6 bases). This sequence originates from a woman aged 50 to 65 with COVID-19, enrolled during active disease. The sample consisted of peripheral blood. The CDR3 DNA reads TGTGCCAGCAGCTTAAAAGACAGGAAGTTCTATGGCTACACCTTC. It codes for CASSLKDRKFYGYTF.